A selection of T cell receptor beta chains follows, all from one sample in a study of shared clonotypes between healthy human individuals. Produced via immunoSEQ multiplex PCR; TCRdb's table is partial and in-frame only. Of some 1.5 million clones in the sample, roughly 98% are singletons; the top ten hold approximately 0.44%. The sequencing sample was made of naive CD4+ T cells sorted from blood. All receptors derive from a man aged 25-45 years in good health. The CDR3 runs from the conserved cysteine through the conserved F or W. D genes are given only for firm matches. Not every row has a clone size; where given, it reads once, few, many or a size class.

clone_size | j_call | d_call | v_call | cdr3_length | cdr3_aa | cdr3_nt
. | TRBJ2-5 | . | TRBV5-1 | 13 | CASSSKGQETQYF | TGCGCCAGCAGCTCGAAGGGTCAAGAGACCCAGTACTTC
. | TRBJ2-1 | . | TRBV7-2 | 15 | CASSSSAKRVNEQFF | TGTGCCAGCAGCTCGAGCGCAAAGCGAGTCAATGAGCAGTTCTTC
. | TRBJ1-2 | TRBD1 | TRBV30 | 14 | CAWSGQGAGYGYTF | TGTGCCTGGAGTGGACAGGGGGCGGGCTATGGCTACACCTTC
. | TRBJ2-5 | . | TRBV4-1 | 16 | CASSPSAGWGQETQYF | TGCGCCAGCAGCCCCTCCGCGGGATGGGGCCAAGAGACCCAGTACTTC
. | TRBJ1-5 | TRBD1 | TRBV6-5 | 15 | CASRSTGGANQPQHF | TGTGCCAGCAGATCAACAGGGGGCGCGAATCAGCCCCAGCATTTT
. | TRBJ2-1 | TRBD1 | TRBV11-2 | 15 | CASSRQGASYNEQFF | TGTGCCAGCAGCCGGCAGGGGGCCTCCTACAATGAGCAGTTCTTC
. | TRBJ1-2 | . | TRBV5-1 | 17 | CASSYSVATAANYGYTF | TGCGCCAGCAGCTATTCGGTAGCCACGGCAGCTAACTATGGCTACACCTTC
. | TRBJ2-7 | TRBD2 | TRBV5-1 | 15 | CASSPQGGRGEEQYF | TGCGCCAGCAGCCCACAGGGCGGGAGGGGGGAAGAGCAGTACTTC
. | TRBJ2-1 | . | TRBV7-9 | 16 | CASSPESGLPRDEQFF | TGTGCCAGCAGCCCAGAGTCGGGCCTACCACGGGATGAGCAGTTCTTC
. | TRBJ2-7 | . | TRBV7-9 | 15 | CASSFDTLPSYEQYF | TGTGCCAGCAGCTTCGACACTCTCCCATCATACGAGCAGTACTTC
. | TRBJ1-4 | . | TRBV7-6 | 13 | CASSLVRGEKLFF | TGTGCCAGCAGCTTAGTAAGGGGGGAAAAACTGTTTTTT
. | TRBJ1-1 | TRBD1 | TRBV11-2 | 15 | CASSSRTGGYTEAFF | TGTGCCAGCAGCTCCCGGACAGGGGGCTACACTGAAGCTTTCTTT
. | TRBJ2-1 | TRBD2 | TRBV9 | 17 | CASSPQGRTSFPNEQFF | TGTGCCAGCAGCCCACAGGGACGGACTAGCTTCCCCAATGAGCAGTTCTTC
. | TRBJ2-6 | . | TRBV6-5 | 14 | CASSLSSGANVLTF | TGTGCCAGCAGTTTGTCCTCTGGGGCCAACGTCCTGACTTTC
. | TRBJ2-7 | TRBD2 | TRBV7-8 | 15 | CASSSRLAGVYEQYF | TGTGCCAGCAGCTCCAGACTAGCGGGGGTCTACGAGCAGTACTTC
. | TRBJ1-1 | . | TRBV7-5 | 17 | CARSPDRPFGGNTEAFF | TGTGCCAGAAGCCCGGACAGACCCTTTGGTGGGAACACTGAAGCTTTCTTT
once | TRBJ1-5 | . | TRBV6-5 | 16 | CASSYRGPVSNQPQHF | TGTGCCAGCAGTTACCGGGGGCCAGTTAGCAATCAGCCCCAGCATTTT